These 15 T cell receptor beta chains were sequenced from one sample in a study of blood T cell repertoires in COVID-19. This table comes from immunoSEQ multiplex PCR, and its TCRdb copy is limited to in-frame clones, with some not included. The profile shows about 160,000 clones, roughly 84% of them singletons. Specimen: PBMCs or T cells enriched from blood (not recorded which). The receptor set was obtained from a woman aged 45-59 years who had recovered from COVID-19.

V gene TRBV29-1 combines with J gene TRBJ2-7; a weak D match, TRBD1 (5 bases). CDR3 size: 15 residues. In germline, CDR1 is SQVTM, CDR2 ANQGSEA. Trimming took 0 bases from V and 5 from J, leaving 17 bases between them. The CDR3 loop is CSVEDSQGAWDEQYF. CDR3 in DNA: TGCAGCGTTGAAGATTCGCAGGGTGCCTGGGACGAGCAGTACTTC.

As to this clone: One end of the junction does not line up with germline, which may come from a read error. CDR3 DNA sequence: TGTGCTAGCAGCTTAGAGCTGGCGACGTTTCCAGGGGTGCCCAAAAACATTCAGTACTTC. It encodes CASSLELATFPGVPKNIQYF. V usage is TRBV7-7 and J usage is TRBJ2-4; D is possibly TRBD1 (6 bases). CDR3 size: 20 residues. CDR1 is SSHAT and CDR2 is FNYEAQ in the germline V gene (reference sequence).

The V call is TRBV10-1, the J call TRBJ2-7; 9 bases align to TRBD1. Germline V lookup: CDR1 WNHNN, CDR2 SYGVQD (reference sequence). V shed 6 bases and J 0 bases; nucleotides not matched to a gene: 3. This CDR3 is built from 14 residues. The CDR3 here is CASSRDRDSYEQYF. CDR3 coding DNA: TGCGCCAGCAGCCGGGACAGGGACTCCTACGAGCAGTACTTC.

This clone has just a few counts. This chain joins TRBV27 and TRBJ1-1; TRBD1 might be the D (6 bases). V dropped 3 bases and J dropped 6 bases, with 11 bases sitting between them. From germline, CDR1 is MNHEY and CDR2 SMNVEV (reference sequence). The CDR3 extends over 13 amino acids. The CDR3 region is CASSFLNRAEAFF. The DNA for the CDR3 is TGTGCCAGCAGTTTCCTAAACAGGGCTGAAGCTTTCTTT.

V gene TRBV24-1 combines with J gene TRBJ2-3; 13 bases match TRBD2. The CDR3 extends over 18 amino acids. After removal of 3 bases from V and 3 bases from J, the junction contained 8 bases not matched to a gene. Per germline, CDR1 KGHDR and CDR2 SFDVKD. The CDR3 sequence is CATSDAPGLAGETDTQYF. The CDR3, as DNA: TGTGCCACCAGTGATGCCCCAGGACTAGCGGGAGAAACAGATACGCAGTATTTT.

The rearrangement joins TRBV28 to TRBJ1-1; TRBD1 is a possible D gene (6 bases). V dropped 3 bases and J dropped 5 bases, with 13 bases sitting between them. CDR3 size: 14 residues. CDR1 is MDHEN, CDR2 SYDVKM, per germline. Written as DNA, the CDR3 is TGTGCCAGCAGTTTTAACAGGGTGAGAACTGAAGCTTTCTTT. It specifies CASSFNRVRTEAFF.

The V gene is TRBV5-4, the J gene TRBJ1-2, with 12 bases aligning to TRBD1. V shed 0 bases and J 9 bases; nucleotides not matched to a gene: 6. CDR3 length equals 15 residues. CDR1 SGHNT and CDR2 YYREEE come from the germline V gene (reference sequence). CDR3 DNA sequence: TGTGCCAGCAGCTTGGAAGAAGGGACAGGGGGCCGCTACACCTTC. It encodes CASSLEEGTGGRYTF.

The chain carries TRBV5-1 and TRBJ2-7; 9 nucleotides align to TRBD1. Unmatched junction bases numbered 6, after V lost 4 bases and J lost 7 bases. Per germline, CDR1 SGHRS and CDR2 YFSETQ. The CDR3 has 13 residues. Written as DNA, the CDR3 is TGCGCCAGCAGCGAACAGGGGGCGGGGGAGCAGTACTTC. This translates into CASSEQGAGEQYF. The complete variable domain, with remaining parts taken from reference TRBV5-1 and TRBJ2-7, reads KAGVTQTPRYLIKTRGQQVTLSCSPISGHRSVSWYQQTPGQGLQFLFEYFSETQRNKGNFPGRFSGRQFSNSRSEMNVSTLELGDSALYLCASSEQGAGEQYFGPGTRLTVT.

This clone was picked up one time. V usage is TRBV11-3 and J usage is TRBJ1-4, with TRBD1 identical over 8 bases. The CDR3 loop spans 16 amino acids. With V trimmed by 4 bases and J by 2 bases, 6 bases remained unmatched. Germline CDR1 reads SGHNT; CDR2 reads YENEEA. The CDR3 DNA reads TGTGCCAGCAGCTCTTCGCCAGGGGGCACTAATGAAAAACTGTTTTTT. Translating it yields CASSSSPGGTNEKLFF.

The CDR3 loop is CASSQSGAYEQYF. DNA for the CDR3: TGTGCCAGCAGCCAATCAGGGGCCTACGAGCAGTACTTC. The rearrangement links TRBV16 to TRBJ2-7; weak D call: TRBD1 (5 bases). The germline V gene encodes CDR1 KGHSY and CDR2 FQNENV. V lost 0 bases, J lost 2 bases, and 5 bases lay in between. This CDR3 region has 13 residues. The variable domain in full, with the rest retrieved from reference TRBV16 and TRBJ2-7, is GEEVAQTPKHLVRGEGQKAKLYCAPIKGHSYVFWYQQVLKNEFKFLISFQNENVFDETGMPKERFSAKCLPNSPCSLEIQATKLEDSAVYFCASSQSGAYEQYFGPGTRLTVT.

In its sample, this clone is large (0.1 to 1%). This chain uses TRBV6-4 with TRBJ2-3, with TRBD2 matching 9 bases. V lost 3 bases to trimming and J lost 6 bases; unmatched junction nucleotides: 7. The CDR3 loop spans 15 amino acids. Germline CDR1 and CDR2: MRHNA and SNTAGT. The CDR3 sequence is CASSELAGASDTQYF. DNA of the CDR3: TGTGCCAGCAGTGAATTAGCGGGAGCCTCGGATACGCAGTATTTT.

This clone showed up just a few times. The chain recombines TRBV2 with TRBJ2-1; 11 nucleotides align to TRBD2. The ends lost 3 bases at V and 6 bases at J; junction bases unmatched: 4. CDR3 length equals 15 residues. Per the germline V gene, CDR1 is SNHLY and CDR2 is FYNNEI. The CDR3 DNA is TGTGCCAGCAGTGATAGCGGGAGGGCCCTCAATGAGCAGTTCTTC. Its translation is CASSDSGRALNEQFF.

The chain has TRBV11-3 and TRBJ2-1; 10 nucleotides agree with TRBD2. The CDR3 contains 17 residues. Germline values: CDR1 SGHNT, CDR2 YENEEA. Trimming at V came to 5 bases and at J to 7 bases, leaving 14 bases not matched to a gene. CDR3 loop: CASSGRTSGGGINEQFF. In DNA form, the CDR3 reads TGTGCCAGCAGCGGGCGGACTAGCGGTGGTGGCATTAATGAGCAGTTCTTC. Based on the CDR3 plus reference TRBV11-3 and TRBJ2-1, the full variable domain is EAGVVQSPRYKIIEKKQPVAFWCNPISGHNTLYWYLQNLGQGPELLIRYENEEAVDDSQLPKDRFSAERLKGVDSTLKIQPAELGDSAVYLCASSGRTSGGGINEQFFGPGTRLTVL.

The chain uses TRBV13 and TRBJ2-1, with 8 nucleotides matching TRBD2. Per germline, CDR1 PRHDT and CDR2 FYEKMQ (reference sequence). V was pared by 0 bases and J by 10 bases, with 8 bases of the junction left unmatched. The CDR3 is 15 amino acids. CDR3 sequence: CASSLGAGRAEEQFF. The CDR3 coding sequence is TGTGCCAGCAGCTTAGGGGCCGGGAGGGCCGAAGAGCAGTTCTTC.

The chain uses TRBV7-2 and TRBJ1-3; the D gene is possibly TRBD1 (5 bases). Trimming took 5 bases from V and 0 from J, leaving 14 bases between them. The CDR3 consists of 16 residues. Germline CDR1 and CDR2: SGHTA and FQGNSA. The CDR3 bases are TGTGCCAGCAGCGTGACACAGGCCAGCTCTGGAAACACCATATATTTT. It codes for CASSVTQASSGNTIYF.